These 2 T cell receptor beta chains came from one sample sequenced in a study of metastatic and nonmetastatic thyroid tumors. All patients reached thyroid surgery having received no treatment beforehand. Using MiXCR, TCRdb reanalyzed the PCR reads. Here the sample spans some 10,000 clones, 9.5% to 13% being singletons. The sequencing sample was made of tumor tissue. All receptors derive from a female donor with papillary thyroid cancer or a benign thyroid nodule (not recorded which). Some clones in this sample may be carry-over from other donors' samples.

By share, this clone counts as medium-sized. V is TRBV12-3 or TRBV12-4 and J is TRBJ2-2, with D hard to call. Trimming pared 5 bases from V and 1 base from J, leaving 8 bases between. The CDR3 length is 14 residues. The CDR3 loop reads CASSQFRNTGELFF. The CDR3 nucleotides are TGTGCCAGCAGTCAATTCAGGAACACCGGGGAGCTGTTTTTT.

In this sample, this clone turned up many times. The rearrangement joins TRBV10-3 to TRBJ2-7; either TRBD1 or TRBD2 may supply D (5 bases each). The CDR3 has 14 amino acids. Germline CDR1 is ENHRY and CDR2 is SYGVKD. V was cut by 2 bases and J by 11 bases, with 19 bases left in between. The CDR3 coding sequence is TGTGCCATCAGTGAGCGGGATTCGAGGGGAATTAAGTACTTC. Protein sequence: CAISERDSRGIKYF.